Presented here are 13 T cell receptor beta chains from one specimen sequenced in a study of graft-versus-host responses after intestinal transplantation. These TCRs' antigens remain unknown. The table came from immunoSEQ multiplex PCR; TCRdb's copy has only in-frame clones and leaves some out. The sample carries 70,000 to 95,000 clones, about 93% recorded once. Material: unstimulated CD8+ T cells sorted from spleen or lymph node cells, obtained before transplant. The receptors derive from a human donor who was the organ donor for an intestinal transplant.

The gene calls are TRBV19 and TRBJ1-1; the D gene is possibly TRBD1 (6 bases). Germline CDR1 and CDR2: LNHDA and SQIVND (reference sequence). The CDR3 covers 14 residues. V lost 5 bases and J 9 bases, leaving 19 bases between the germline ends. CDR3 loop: CASSLRWGGRKAFF. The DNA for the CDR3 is TGTGCCAGTAGTCTCCGTTGGGGGGGCAGGAAAGCTTTCTTT.

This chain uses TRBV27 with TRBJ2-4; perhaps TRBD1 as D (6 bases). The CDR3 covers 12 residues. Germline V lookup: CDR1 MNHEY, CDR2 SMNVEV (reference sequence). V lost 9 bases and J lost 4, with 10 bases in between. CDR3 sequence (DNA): TGTGCCAGTGGACAGAATAAAAACATTCAGTACTTC. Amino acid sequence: CASGQNKNIQYF.

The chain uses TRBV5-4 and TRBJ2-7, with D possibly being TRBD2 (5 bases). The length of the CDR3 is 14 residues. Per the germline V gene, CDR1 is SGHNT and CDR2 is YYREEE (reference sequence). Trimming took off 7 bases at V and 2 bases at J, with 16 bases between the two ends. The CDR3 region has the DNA TGTGCCAGCTCCTCGGTGGGAGCCCCCTACGAGCAGTACTTC. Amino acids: CASSSVGAPYEQYF.

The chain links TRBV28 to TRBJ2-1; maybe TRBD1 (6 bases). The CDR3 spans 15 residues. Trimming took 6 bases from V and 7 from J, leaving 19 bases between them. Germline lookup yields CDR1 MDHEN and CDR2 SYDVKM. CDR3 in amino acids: CASRDGQFPANEQFF. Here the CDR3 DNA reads TGTGCCAGCAGGGACGGACAGTTTCCAGCGAATGAGCAGTTCTTC.

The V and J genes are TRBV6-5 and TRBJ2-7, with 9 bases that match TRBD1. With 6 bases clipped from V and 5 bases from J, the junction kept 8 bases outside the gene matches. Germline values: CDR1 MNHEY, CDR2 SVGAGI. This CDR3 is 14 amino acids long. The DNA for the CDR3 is TGTGCCAGCAGCCAGTCCACAGGGGGCAACGAGCAGTACTTC. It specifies CASSQSTGGNEQYF.

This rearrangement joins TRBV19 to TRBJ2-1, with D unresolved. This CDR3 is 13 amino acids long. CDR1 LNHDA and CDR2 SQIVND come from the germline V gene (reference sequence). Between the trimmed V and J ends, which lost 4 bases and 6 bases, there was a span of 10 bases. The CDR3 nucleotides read TGTGCCAGTAGTAGCATAGTTGCCAATGAGCAGTTCTTC. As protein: CASSSIVANEQFF.

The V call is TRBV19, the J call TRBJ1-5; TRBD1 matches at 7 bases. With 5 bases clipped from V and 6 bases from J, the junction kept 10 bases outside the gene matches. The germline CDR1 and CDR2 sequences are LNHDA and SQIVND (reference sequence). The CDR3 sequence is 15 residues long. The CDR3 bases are TGTGCCAGTAGTGACCAGGGGGAGTTGGTTCAGCCCCAGCATTTT. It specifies CASSDQGELVQPQHF. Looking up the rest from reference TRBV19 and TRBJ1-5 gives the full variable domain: DGGITQSPKYLFRKEGQNVTLSCEQNLNHDAMYWYRQDPGQGLRLIYYSQIVNDFQKGDIAEGYSVSREKKESFPLTVTSAQKNPTAFYLCASSDQGELVQPQHFGDGTRLSIL.

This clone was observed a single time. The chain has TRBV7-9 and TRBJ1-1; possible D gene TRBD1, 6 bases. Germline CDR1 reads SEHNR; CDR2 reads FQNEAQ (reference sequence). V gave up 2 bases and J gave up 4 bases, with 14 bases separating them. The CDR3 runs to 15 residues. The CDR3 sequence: CASSLPAQGITEAFF. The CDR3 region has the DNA TGTGCCAGCAGCTTACCGGCCCAGGGGATCACTGAAGCTTTCTTT.

CDR3 sequence: CASSLVASYNEQFF. In DNA form, the CDR3 reads TGTGCCAGCAGCTTAGTTGCTAGCTACAATGAGCAGTTCTTC. This chain connects TRBV7-9 to TRBJ2-1; D not certain. There are 14 residues in the CDR3. The germline V gene has CDR1 SEHNR and CDR2 FQNEAQ (reference sequence). The V end lost 1 base, the J end lost 3 bases, and 7 bases lay between the germline ends. The complete variable domain, with remaining parts taken from reference TRBV7-9 and TRBJ2-1, reads DTGVSQNPRHKITKRGQNVTFRCDPISEHNRLYWYRQTLGQGPEFLTYFQNEAQLEKSRLLSDRFSAERPKGSFSTLEIQRTEQGDSAMYLCASSLVASYNEQFFGPGTRLTVL.

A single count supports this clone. CDR3 nucleotides: TGCAGTGGAGGCATGTATGGCTACACCTTC. Encoded protein: CSGGMYGYTF. V usage is TRBV20-1 and J usage is TRBJ1-2, with D uncertain. The length of the CDR3 is 10 residues. The ends were cut back, 7 bases at V and 5 bases at J, with 8 bases in the middle. CDR1 DFQATT and CDR2 SNEGSKA come from the germline V gene (reference sequence).

The CDR3 region is CASSKDRTGGELQPQHF. The CDR3 DNA reads TGTGCCAGCAGCAAAGATAGGACAGGGGGCGAATTACAGCCCCAGCATTTT. This chain joins TRBV21-1 and TRBJ1-5; the table calls TRBD1, which could not be checked here. TRBV21-1 is described as a pseudogene. The CDR3 totals 17 residues.

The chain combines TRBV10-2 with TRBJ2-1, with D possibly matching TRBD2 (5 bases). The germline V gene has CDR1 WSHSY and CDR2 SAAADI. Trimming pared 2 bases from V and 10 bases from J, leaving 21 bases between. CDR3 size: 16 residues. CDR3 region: CASSEVGSAEGREQFF. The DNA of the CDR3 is TGCGCCAGCAGTGAGGTAGGGTCAGCTGAGGGTAGGGAGCAGTTCTTC.

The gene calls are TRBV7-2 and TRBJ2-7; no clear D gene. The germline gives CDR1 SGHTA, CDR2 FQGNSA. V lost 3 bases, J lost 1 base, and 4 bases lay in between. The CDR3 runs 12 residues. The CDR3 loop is CASSFRSYEQYF. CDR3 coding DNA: TGTGCCAGCAGCTTCAGGTCCTACGAGCAGTACTTC.